The clone carrying this T cell receptor (beta chain) was picked up one time. Time point: peripheral blood 6 weeks after treatment start. This entry is derived from a study of PD-L1 blockade in urothelial cancer. Study in general: Males with bladder-origin urothelial cancer constituted about 90% of the roughly 30 patients.

Clones were read by immunoSEQ multiplex PCR, and TCRdb kept only the in-frame ones, dropping some. The sample lists tens of thousands of clones, around 85% occurring once. The source was PBMCs, collected around atezolizumab (anti-PD-L1) treatment. This TCR came from a man aged 45-60 years with urothelial cancer.

This chain's CDR3 is CASSLTSGEDTQYF. CDR3 DNA: TGTGCCAGCAGCTTGACTAGCGGGGAGGATACGCAGTATTTT. This chain joins TRBV5-4 and TRBJ2-3; TRBD2 agrees at 10 bases. The V gene end was trimmed by 1 base and the J gene end by 6 bases; junction bases not matched to a gene: 2. In germline, CDR1 is SGHNT, CDR2 YYREEE (reference sequence). CDR3 length equals 14 residues. The entire variable domain, with the rest obtained from reference TRBV5-4 and TRBJ2-3, is as follows: ETGVTQSPTHLIKTRGQQVTLRCSSQSGHNTVSWYQQALGQGPQFIFQYYREEENGRGNFPPRFSGLQFPNYSSELNVNALELDDSALYLCASSLTSGEDTQYFGPGTRLTVL.